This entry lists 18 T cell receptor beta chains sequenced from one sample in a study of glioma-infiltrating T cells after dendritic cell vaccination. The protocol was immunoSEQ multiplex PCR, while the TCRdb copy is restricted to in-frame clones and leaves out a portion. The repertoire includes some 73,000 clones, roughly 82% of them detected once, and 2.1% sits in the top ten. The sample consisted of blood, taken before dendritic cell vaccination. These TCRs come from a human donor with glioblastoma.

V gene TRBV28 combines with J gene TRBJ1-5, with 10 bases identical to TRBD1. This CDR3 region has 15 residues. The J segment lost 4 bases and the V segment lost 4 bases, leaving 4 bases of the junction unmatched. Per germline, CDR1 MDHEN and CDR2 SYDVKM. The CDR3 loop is CASSYGGQGNQPQHF. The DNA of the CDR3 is TGTGCCAGCAGTTACGGGGGACAGGGGAATCAGCCCCAGCATTTT.

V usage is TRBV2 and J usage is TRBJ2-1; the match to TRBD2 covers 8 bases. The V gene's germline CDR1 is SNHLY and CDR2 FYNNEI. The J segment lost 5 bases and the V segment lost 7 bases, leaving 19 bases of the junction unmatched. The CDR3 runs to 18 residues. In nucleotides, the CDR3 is TGTGCCAGCAACACTCCAAGGGTTGGCGGGGGGACCCACAATGAGCAGTTCTTC. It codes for CASNTPRVGGGTHNEQFF.

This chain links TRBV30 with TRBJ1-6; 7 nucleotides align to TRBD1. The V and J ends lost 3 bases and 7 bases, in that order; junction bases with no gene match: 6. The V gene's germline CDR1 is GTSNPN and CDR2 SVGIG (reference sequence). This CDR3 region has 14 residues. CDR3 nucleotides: TGTGCCTGGAGCCACAGGGGCCGGAATTCACCCCTCCACTTT. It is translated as CAWSHRGRNSPLHF. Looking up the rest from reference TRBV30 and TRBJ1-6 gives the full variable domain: SQTIHQWPATLVQPVGSPLSLECTVEGTSNPNLYWYRQAAGRGLQLLFYSVGIGQISSEVPQNLSASRPQDRQFILSSKKLLLSDSGFYLCAWSHRGRNSPLHFGNGTRLTVT.

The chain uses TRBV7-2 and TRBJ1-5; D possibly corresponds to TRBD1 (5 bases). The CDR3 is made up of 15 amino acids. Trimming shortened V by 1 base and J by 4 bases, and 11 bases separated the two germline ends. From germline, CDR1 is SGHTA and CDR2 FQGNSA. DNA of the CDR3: TGTGCCAGCAGCTTAGGATCACAGGTTAATCAGCCCCAGCATTTT. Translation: CASSLGSQVNQPQHF.

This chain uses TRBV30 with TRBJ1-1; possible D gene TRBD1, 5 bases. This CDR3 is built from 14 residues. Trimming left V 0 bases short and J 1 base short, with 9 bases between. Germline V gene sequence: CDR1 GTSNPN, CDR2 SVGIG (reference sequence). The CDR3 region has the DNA TGTGCCTGGAGTGTATTACAGGCGAACACTGAAGCTTTCTTT. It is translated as CAWSVLQANTEAFF.

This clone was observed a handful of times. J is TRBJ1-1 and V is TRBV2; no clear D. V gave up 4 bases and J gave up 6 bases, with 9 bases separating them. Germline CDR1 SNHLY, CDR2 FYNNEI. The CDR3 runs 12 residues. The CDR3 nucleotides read TGTGCCAGCAGTGTAGCCCCTCCTGAAGCTTTCTTT. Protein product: CASSVAPPEAFF.

Here the CDR3 DNA reads TGTGCCACCGTGGGTAGGGACTACAACACTGAAGCTTTCTTT. This codes for CATVGRDYNTEAFF. The gene calls are TRBV2 and TRBJ1-1; tentative D call: TRBD1 (5 bases). The germline gives CDR1 SNHLY, CDR2 FYNNEI. The CDR3 covers 14 residues. V dropped 10 bases and J dropped 2 bases, with 17 bases sitting between them.

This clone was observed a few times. CDR3 DNA sequence: TGTGCCAGCAGCTTGCAGGAGGGTCAGCCCCAGCATTTT. Translated, it gives CASSLQEGQPQHF. The J gene is TRBJ1-5, the V gene TRBV5-5, with no clear D. Germline assignment: CDR1 SGHKS and CDR2 YYEKEE (reference sequence). Trimming cost V 1 base and J 6 bases, with 8 bases left between them. This CDR3 is 13 amino acids long. Looking up the rest from reference TRBV5-5 and TRBJ1-5 gives the full variable domain: DAGVTQSPTHLIKTRGQQVTLRCSPISGHKSVSWYQQVLGQGPQFIFQYYEKEERGRGNFPDRFSARQFPNYSSELNVNALLLGDSALYLCASSLQEGQPQHFGDGTRLSIL.

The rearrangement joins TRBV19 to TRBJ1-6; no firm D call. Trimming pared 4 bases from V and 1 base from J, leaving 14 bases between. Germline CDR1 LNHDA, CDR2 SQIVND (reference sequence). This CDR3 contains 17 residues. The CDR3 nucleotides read TGTGCCAGTAGTACTGTCTTGGGCGAGTCCTATAATTCACCCCTCCACTTT. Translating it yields CASSTVLGESYNSPLHF.

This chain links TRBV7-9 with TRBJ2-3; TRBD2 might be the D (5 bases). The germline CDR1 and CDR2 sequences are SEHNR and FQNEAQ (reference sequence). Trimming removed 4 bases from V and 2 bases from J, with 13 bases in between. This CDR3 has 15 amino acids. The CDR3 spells CASSWRRADTDTQYF. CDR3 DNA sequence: TGTGCCAGCAGCTGGAGGCGGGCCGACACAGATACGCAGTATTTT.

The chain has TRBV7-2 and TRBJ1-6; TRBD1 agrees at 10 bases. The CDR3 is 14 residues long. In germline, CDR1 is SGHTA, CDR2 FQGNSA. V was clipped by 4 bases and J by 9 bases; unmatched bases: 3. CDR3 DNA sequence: TGTGCCAGCAGCTCGACAGGGGGCTCTTCACCCCTCCACTTT. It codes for CASSSTGGSSPLHF.

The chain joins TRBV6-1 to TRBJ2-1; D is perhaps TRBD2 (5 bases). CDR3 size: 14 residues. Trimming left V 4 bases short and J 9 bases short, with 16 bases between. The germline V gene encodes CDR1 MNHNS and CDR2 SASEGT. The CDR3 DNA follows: TGTGCCAGCAGTGGGGCAGACCTTCGGGGTGAGCAGTTCTTC. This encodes CASSGADLRGEQFF.

The CDR3 nucleotides are TGTGCCAGCAGGAACCGACAGGGAACAAATGAAAAACTGTTTTTT. Translating gives CASRNRQGTNEKLFF. The chain is built from TRBV25-1 and TRBJ1-4; TRBD1 agrees at 7 bases. Germline V gene data show CDR1 as MGHDK and CDR2 as SYGVNS. The CDR3 consists of 15 residues. Trimming cost V 6 bases and J 5 bases; bases outside gene matches: 9.

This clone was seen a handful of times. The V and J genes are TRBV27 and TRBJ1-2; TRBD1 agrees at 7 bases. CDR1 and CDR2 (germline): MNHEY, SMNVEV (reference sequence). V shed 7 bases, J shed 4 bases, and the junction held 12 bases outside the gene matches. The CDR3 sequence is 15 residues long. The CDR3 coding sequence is TGTGCCAGCAACGGAGGTGGAGCAGGGGGCTATGGCTACACCTTC. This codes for CASNGGGAGGYGYTF.

CDR3 DNA sequence: TGTGCCAGCTCTTCGACAGGGGTAGAGCAGTACGTC. Amino acids: CASSSTGVEQYV. The gene calls are TRBV18 and TRBJ2-7; 8 bases are a match to TRBD1. The CDR3 sequence is 12 residues long. Trimming removed 6 bases from V and 7 bases from J; junction bases left unmatched: 5. The germline gives CDR1 KGHSH, CDR2 LQKENI.

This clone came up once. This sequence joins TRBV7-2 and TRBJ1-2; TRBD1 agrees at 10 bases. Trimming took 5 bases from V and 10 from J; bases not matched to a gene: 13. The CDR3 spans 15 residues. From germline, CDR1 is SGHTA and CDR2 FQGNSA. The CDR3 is CASSLRGDRGGFYTF. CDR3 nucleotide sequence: TGTGCCAGCAGCCTAAGAGGGGACAGGGGCGGGTTCTACACCTTC. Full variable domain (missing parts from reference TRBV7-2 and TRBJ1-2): GAGVSQSPSNKVTEKGKDVELRCDPISGHTALYWYRQSLGQGLEFLIYFQGNSAPDKSGLPSDRFSAERTGGSVSTLTIQRTQQEDSAVYLCASSLRGDRGGFYTFGSGTRLTVV.

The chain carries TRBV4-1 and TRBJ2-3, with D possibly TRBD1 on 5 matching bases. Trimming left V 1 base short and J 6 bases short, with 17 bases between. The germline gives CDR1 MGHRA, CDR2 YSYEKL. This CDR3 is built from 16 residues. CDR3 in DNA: TGCGCCAGCAGCCAAGTCCTCTCACTTGGGGCGGATACGCAGTATTTT. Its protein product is CASSQVLSLGADTQYF.

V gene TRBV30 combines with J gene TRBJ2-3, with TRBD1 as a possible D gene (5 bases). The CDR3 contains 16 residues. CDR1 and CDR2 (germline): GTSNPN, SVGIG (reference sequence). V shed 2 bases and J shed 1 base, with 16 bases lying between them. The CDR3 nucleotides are TGTGCCTGGAGTACACAGGTTAAGGTGGGCACAGATACGCAGTATTTT. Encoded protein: CAWSTQVKVGTDTQYF.